The 15 T cell receptor beta chains below all came from one sample that was sequenced in a study of STAT5B mutations in CD4+ large granular lymphocyte leukemia. Clones were read by immunoSEQ multiplex PCR, and TCRdb kept only the in-frame ones, dropping some. The sample lists some 40,000 clones, less than 85% seen once, with 0.3% to 0.45% in the top ten. Sequenced material: CD4+ T cells from blood buffy coats. These receptors originate from a human donor in good health.

This clone occurred a few times. J is TRBJ2-7 and V is TRBV18; D gene unclear. The CDR3 consists of 13 residues. Per germline, CDR1 KGHSH and CDR2 LQKENI. The V end lost 3 bases, the J end lost 0 bases, and 6 bases lay between the germline ends. CDR3 bases: TGTGCCAGCTCACCTGTGGTCTCCTACGAGCAGTACTTC. It yields the protein CASSPVVSYEQYF.

This clone came up a few times. The chain is built from TRBV6-1 and TRBJ1-5; 12 bases are a match to TRBD1. The CDR3 has 15 residues. J lost 7 bases, V lost 8 bases, and 9 bases had no gene match. Germline V lookup: CDR1 MNHNS, CDR2 SASEGT. CDR3 sequence: CASRMGQGARQPQHF. The DNA for the CDR3 is TGTGCCAGCCGGATGGGACAGGGGGCTCGACAGCCCCAGCATTTT.

This chain links TRBV28 with TRBJ1-2; TRBD1 might be the D (5 bases). The CDR3 has 14 amino acids. Germline assignment: CDR1 MDHEN and CDR2 SYDVKM. V was clipped by 8 bases and J by 2 bases, with 15 bases between them. The DNA for the CDR3 is TGTGCCAGCCTAACGGGAGGGACCAACTATGGCTACACCTTC. Amino acid sequence: CASLTGGTNYGYTF.

This clone showed up just once. The gene calls are TRBV19 and TRBJ1-3; the D gene is possibly TRBD1 (6 bases). This CDR3 region has 16 residues. The germline V gene has CDR1 LNHDA and CDR2 SQIVND (reference sequence). V was trimmed by 5 bases and J by 0 bases, leaving 14 bases between them. CDR3 nucleotide sequence: TGTGCCAGTAGTGGAGCTGACAGGATCTCTGGAAACACCATATATTTT. It codes for CASSGADRISGNTIYF.

The V call is TRBV10-3, the J call TRBJ2-6, with D hard to call. CDR3 length: 18 amino acids. Germline V gene sequence: CDR1 ENHRY, CDR2 SYGVKD. Trimming left V 0 bases short and J 4 bases short, with 16 bases between. The CDR3 loop is CAISESVAETSGANVLTF. The DNA for the CDR3 is TGTGCCATCAGTGAGTCGGTCGCGGAGACTTCAGGGGCCAACGTCCTGACTTTC.

The chain recombines TRBV6-5 with TRBJ1-1; perhaps TRBD1 as D (6 bases). The germline V gene has CDR1 MNHEY and CDR2 SVGAGI. The CDR3 is made up of 13 amino acids. V was cut by 5 bases and J by 4 bases, with 11 bases left in between. In nucleotides, the CDR3 is TGTGCCAGCAGTGTAACAGGGTCCACTGAAGCTTTCTTT. This codes for CASSVTGSTEAFF.

This chain connects TRBV6-6 to TRBJ1-5, with TRBD1 matching over 7 bases. This CDR3 has 16 residues. Germline V gene data show CDR1 as MNHNY and CDR2 as SVGAGI (reference sequence). Unmatched junction bases numbered 6, after V lost 4 bases and J lost 0 bases. As DNA, the CDR3 is TGTGCCAGCAGTTCCGCTCCAGGGGGTAGCAATCAGCCCCAGCATTTT. Translation gives CASSSAPGGSNQPQHF.

The chain recombines TRBV27 with TRBJ2-1; D might be TRBD2 (6 bases). The CDR3 runs 15 residues. The ends were cut back, 5 bases at V and 0 bases at J, with 11 bases in the middle. Germline values: CDR1 MNHEY, CDR2 SMNVEV (reference sequence). CDR3 sequence reads: CASSRDFFSYNEQFF. DNA for the CDR3: TGTGCCAGCAGTCGGGACTTCTTCTCCTACAATGAGCAGTTCTTC.

The chain links TRBV15 to TRBJ1-6; 12 bases fit TRBD1. Germline V gene lookup returns CDR1 LNHNV and CDR2 YYDKDF (reference sequence). This CDR3 spans 17 amino acids. J lost 6 bases, V lost 4 bases, and 7 bases had no gene match. CDR3 DNA: TGTGCCACCAGCACCGGGGACAGGGGGCACTTTAATTCACCCCTCCACTTT. Its protein is CATSTGDRGHFNSPLHF. The variable domain in full, completed from reference TRBV15 and TRBJ1-6, reads DAMVIQNPRYQVTQFGKPVTLSCSQTLNHNVMYWYQQKSSQAPKLLFHYYDKDFNNEADTPDNFQSRRPNTSFCFLDIRSPGLGDTAMYLCATSTGDRGHFNSPLHFGNGTRLTVT.

This clone has more than one count but fewer than ten. V and J are TRBV6-1 and TRBJ2-1; D may correspond to TRBD1 or TRBD2 (5 bases each). Trimming left V 7 bases short and J 4 bases short, with 17 bases between. Germline values: CDR1 MNHNS, CDR2 SASEGT. CDR3 size: 15 residues. CDR3 amino acids: CASKWDRNNYNEQFF. The CDR3, as DNA: TGTGCCAGCAAATGGGACCGGAACAATTACAATGAGCAGTTCTTC.

This clone appeared a single time. V usage is TRBV5-1 and J usage is TRBJ2-2, with D unclear. The CDR3 runs 13 residues. The V end lost 3 bases, the J end lost 0 bases, and 3 bases lay between the germline ends. Germline values: CDR1 SGHRS, CDR2 YFSETQ. In DNA form, the CDR3 reads TGCGCCAGCAGCTCCGCGAACACCGGGGAGCTGTTTTTT. Translated, it gives CASSSANTGELFF. The complete variable domain, with remaining parts taken from reference TRBV5-1 and TRBJ2-2, reads KAGVTQTPRYLIKTRGQQVTLSCSPISGHRSVSWYQQTPGQGLQFLFEYFSETQRNKGNFPGRFSGRQFSNSRSEMNVSTLELGDSALYLCASSSANTGELFFGEGSRLTVL.

The chain has TRBV28 and TRBJ2-1; no reliable D call. V was shortened by 2 bases and J by 1 base, with 6 bases between the two germline ends. Germline V gene lookup returns CDR1 MDHEN and CDR2 SYDVKM. CDR3 length equals 14 residues. DNA for the CDR3: TGTGCCAGCAGTTTAGGTGGTTCCTACAATGAGCAGTTCTTC. Its translation: CASSLGGSYNEQFF.

The genes are TRBV9 and TRBJ2-7; 9 bases are a match to TRBD1. Trimming cost V 3 bases and J 6 bases; bases outside gene matches: 7. This CDR3 comprises 14 residues. The germline gives CDR1 SGDLS, CDR2 YYNGEE. For the CDR3, the DNA is TGTGCCAGCAGCGCCTCGAACAGGGGGCTCGAGCAGTACTTC. Its translation is CASSASNRGLEQYF.

The chain recombines TRBV2 with TRBJ2-3; possible D gene TRBD2, 7 bases. The ends were cut back, 7 bases at V and 5 bases at J, with 16 bases in the middle. Per the germline V gene, CDR1 is SNHLY and CDR2 is FYNNEI. CDR3 length: 14 residues. The CDR3 bases are TGTGCCAGCAATGAGGGGGGGGGAGTAGATACGCAGTATTTT. Residues: CASNEGGGVDTQYF.

The V and J genes are TRBV25-1 and TRBJ2-3, with TRBD2 identical over 7 bases. Germline V gene sequence: CDR1 MGHDK, CDR2 SYGVNS. This CDR3 contains 13 residues. Trimming removed 2 bases from V and 9 bases from J; junction bases left unmatched: 5. In nucleotides, the CDR3 is TGTGCCAGCAGTGAACTAGCGGAGGGGACGCAGTATTTT. Amino acids: CASSELAEGTQYF.